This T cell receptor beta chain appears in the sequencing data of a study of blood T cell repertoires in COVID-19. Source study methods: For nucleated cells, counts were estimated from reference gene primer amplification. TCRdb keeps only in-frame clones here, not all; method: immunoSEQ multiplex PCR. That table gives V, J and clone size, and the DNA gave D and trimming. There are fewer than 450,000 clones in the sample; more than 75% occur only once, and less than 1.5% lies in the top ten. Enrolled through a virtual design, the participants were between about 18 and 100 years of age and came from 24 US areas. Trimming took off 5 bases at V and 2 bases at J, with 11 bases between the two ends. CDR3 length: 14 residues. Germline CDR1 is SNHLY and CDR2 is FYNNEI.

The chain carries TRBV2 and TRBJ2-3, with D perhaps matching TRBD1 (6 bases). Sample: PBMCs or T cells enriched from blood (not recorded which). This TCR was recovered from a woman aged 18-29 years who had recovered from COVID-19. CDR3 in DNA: TGTGCCAGCAGTCCTAACAGGGACACAGATACGCAGTATTTT. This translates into CASSPNRDTDTQYF.